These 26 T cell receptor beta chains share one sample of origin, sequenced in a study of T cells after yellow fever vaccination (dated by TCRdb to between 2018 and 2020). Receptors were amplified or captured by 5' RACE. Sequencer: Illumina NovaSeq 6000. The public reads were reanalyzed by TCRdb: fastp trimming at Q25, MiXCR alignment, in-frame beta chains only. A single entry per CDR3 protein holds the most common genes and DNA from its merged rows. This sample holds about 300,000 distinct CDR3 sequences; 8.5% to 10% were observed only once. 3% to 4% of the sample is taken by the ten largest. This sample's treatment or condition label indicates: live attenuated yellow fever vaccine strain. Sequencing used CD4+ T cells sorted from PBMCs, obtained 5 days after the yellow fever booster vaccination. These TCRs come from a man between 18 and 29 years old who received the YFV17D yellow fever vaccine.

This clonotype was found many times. CDR3 DNA sequence: TGTGCCAGCAGCCCCAAGGGGGGTTGGCAGGGAGATTCACCCCTCCACTTT. It codes for CASSPKGGWQGDSPLHF. The chain couples TRBV7-2 to TRBJ1-6, with D perhaps matching TRBD1 (6 bases). Germline V gives CDR1 SGHTA, CDR2 FQGNSA. This CDR3 comprises 17 residues. V was clipped by 5 bases and J by 8 bases, with 22 bases between them.

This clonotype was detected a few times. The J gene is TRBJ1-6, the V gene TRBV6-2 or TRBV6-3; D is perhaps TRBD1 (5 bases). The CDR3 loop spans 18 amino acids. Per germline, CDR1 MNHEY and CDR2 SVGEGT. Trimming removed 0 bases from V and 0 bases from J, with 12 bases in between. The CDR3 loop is CASSYSMGRRSYNSPLHF. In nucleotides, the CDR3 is TGTGCCAGCAGTTACTCGATGGGGCGGCGCTCCTATAATTCACCCCTCCACTTT.

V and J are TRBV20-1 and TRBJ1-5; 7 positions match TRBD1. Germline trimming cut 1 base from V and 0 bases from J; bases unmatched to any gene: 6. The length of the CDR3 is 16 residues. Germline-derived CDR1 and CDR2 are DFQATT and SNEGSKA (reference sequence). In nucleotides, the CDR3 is TGCAGTGCTAGAGGACAGGGCCGATATAGCAATCAGCCCCAGCATTTT. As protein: CSARGQGRYSNQPQHF.

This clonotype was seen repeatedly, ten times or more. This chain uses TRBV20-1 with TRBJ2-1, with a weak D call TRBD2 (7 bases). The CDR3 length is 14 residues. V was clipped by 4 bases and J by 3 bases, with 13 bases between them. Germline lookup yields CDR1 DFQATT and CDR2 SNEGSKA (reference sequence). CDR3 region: CSAMGGAVYNEQFF. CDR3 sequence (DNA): TGCAGTGCTATGGGGGGGGCTGTCTACAATGAGCAGTTCTTC.

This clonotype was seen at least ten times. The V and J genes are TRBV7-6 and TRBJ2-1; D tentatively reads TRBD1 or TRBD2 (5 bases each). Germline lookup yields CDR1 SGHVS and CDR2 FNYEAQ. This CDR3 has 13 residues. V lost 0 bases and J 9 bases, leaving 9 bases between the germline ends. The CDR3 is CASSLAMGTEQFF. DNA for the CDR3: TGTGCCAGCAGCTTAGCGATGGGGACTGAGCAGTTCTTC.

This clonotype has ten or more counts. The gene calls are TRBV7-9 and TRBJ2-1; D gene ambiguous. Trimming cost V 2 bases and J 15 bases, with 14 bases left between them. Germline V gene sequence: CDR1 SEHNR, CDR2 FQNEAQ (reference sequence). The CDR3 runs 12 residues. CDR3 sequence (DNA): TGTGCCAGCAGCTTAAATATGGGTATGACGTTCTTC. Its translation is CASSLNMGMTFF. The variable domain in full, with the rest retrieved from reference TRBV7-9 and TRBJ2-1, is DTGVSQNPRHKITKRGQNVTFRCDPISEHNRLYWYRQTLGQGPEFLTYFQNEAQLEKSRLLSDRFSAERPKGSFSTLEIQRTEQGDSAMYLCASSLNMGMTFFGPGTRLTVL.

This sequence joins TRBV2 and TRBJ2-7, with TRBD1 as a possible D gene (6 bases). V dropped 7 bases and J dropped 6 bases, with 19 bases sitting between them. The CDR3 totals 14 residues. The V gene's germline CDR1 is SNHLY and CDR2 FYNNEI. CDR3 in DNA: TGTGCCAGCAAGCAGGGGCTCGATTCCGGCGAGCAGTACGTC. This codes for CASKQGLDSGEQYV.

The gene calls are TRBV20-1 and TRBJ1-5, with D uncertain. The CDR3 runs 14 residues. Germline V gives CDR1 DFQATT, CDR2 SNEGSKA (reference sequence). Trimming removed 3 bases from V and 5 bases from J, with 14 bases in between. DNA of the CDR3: TGCAGTGCTAGTAGGCAGTTTGTGGATCAGCCCCAGCATTTT. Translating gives CSASRQFVDQPQHF.

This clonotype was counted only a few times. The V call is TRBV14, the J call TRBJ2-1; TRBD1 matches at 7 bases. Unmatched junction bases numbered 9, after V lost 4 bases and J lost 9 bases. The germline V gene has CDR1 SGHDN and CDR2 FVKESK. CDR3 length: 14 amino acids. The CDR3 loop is CASSPGQVHGEQFF. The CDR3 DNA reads TGTGCCAGCAGCCCCGGACAGGTCCACGGTGAGCAGTTCTTC.

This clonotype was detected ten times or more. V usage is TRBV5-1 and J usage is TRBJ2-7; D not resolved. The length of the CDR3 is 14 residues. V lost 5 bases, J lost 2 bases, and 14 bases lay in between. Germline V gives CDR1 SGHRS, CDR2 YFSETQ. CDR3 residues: CASRPVYGAYEQYF. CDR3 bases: TGCGCCAGCAGGCCCGTTTATGGGGCCTACGAGCAGTACTTC.

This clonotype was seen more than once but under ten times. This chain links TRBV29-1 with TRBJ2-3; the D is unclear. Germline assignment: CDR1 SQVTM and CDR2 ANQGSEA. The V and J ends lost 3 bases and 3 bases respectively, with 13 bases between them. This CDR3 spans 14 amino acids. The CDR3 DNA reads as TGCAGCGTTGACGGCTGGGTTTTGACAGATACGCAGTATTTT. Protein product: CSVDGWVLTDTQYF.

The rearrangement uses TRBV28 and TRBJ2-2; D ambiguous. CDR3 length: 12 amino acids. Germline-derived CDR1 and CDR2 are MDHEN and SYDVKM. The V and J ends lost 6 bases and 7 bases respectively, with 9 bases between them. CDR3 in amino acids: CASRVIGGELFF. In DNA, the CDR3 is TGTGCCAGCAGGGTAATAGGCGGGGAGCTGTTTTTT.

The CDR3 sequence: CASTNVAGGEETQYF. CDR3 DNA: TGTGCCAGCACCAACGTTGCGGGGGGTGAGGAGACCCAGTACTTC. The rearrangement uses TRBV5-6 and TRBJ2-5; 8 positions match TRBD2. Germline values: CDR1 SGHDT, CDR2 YYEEEE. The CDR3 length is 15 residues. Trimming cost V 6 bases and J 5 bases; bases outside gene matches: 12.

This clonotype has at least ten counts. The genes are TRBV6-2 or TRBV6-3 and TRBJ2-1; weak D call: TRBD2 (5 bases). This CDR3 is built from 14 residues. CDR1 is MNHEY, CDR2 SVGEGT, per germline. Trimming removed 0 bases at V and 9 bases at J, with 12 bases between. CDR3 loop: CASSYSWGESEQFF. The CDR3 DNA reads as TGTGCCAGCAGTTACTCGTGGGGAGAGAGTGAGCAGTTCTTC.

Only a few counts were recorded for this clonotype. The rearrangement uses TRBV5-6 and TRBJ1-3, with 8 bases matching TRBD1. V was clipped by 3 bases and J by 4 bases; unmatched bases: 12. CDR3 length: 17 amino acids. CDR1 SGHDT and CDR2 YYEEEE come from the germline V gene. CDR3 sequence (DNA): TGTGCCAGCAGCTCGCTGGACAGGGAGTCTGCGGGAAACACCATATATTTT. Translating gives CASSSLDRESAGNTIYF.

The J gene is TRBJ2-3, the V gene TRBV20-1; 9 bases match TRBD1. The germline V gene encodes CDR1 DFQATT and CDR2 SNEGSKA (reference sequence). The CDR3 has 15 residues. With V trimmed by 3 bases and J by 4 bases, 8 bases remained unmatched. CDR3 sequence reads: CSARSTGGAADTQYF. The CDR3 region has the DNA TGCAGTGCTAGGTCAACAGGGGGCGCGGCAGATACGCAGTATTTT.

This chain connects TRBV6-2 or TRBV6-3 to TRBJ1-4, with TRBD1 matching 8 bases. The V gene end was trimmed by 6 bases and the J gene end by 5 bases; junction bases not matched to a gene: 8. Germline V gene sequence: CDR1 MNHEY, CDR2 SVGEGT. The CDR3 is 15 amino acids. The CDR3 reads CASRPAGTGNEKLFF. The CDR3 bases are TGTGCCAGCAGACCGGCGGGGACAGGCAATGAAAAACTGTTTTTT.

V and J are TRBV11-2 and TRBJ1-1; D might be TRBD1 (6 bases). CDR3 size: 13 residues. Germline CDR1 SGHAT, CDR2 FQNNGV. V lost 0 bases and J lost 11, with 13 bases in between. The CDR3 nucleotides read TGTGCCAGCAGCTTAGAGGTTAGGGGGAATGCTTTCTTT. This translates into CASSLEVRGNAFF.

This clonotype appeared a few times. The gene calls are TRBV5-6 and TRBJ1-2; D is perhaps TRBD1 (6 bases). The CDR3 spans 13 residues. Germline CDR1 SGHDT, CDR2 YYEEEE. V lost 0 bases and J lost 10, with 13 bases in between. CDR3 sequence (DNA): TGTGCCAGCAGCTTGGACAGGGCCCACCTCTACACCTTC. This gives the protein CASSLDRAHLYTF.

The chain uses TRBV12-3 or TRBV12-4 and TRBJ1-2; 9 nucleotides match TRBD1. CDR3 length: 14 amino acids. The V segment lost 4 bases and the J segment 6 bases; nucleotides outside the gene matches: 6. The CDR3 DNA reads TGTGCCAGCAGTTCCTATGGGACAGGGAATGGCTACACCTTC. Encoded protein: CASSSYGTGNGYTF.

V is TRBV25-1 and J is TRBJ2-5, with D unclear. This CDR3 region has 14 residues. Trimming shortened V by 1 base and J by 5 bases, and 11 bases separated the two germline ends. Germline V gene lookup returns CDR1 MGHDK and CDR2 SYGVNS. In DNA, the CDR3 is TGTGCCAGCAGTGAATCCGGCAGTGTGGAGACCCAGTACTTC. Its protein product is CASSESGSVETQYF.

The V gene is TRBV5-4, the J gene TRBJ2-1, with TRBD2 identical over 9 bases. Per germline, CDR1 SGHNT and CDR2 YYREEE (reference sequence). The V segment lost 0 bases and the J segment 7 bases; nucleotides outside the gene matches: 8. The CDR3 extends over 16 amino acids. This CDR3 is CASSLGSRGGGNEQFF. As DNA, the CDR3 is TGTGCCAGCAGCTTGGGTAGTCGCGGGGGGGGAAATGAGCAGTTCTTC.

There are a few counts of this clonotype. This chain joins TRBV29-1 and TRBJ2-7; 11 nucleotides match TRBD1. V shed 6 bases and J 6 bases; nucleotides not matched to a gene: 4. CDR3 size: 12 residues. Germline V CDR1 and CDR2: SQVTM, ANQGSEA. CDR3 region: CSVDRGPGEQYF. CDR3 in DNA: TGCAGCGTGGACAGGGGGCCCGGCGAGCAGTACTTC.

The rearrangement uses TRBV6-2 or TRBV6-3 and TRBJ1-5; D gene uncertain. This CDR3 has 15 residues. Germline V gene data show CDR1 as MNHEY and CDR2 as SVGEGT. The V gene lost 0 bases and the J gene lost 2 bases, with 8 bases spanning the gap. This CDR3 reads CASSYSGIGNQPQHF. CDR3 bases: TGTGCCAGCAGTTACTCGGGGATAGGCAATCAGCCCCAGCATTTT.

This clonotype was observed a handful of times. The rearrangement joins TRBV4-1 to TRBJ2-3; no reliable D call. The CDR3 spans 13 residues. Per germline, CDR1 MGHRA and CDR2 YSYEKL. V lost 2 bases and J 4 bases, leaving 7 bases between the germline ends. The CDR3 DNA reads TGCGCCAGCAGCCAACAATTGTCAGATACGCAGTATTTT. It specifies CASSQQLSDTQYF.

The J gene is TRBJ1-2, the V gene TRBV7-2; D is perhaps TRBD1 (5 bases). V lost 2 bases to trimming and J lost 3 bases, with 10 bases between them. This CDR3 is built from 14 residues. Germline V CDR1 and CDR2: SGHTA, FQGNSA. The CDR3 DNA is TGTGCCAGCAGCTTACAGGGATCCTACTATGGCTACACCTTC. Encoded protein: CASSLQGSYYGYTF.